This T cell receptor beta chain emerged from a study of beta chain features in type 1 diabetes. Notes on this clone: No antigen is known for it. This same CDR3 is encoded by further DNA sequences in the sample.

What was sequenced were expressed TCRB transcripts, since all of the isolated RNA had been reverse transcribed. Here immunoSEQ multiplex PCR was the method, and the copy in TCRdb shows in-frame clones only, minus some. The data show a few hundred thousand clones, with 24% seen just once and approximately 0.011% held by the top ten. Overall study findings and caveats: Among patients with Type 1 diabetes, TCRB CDR3s were moderately but significantly shorter in every one of the four CD4+ subsets.

Trimming removed 4 bases at V and 5 bases at J, with 11 bases between. CDR3 length: 13 residues. Germline assignment: CDR1 GTSNPN and CDR2 SVGIG (reference sequence). V is TRBV30 and J is TRBJ1-4; a possible D gene is TRBD1 (6 bases). The sequencing sample was made of naive CD4+ T cells from blood. The sequence derives from a woman aged 25 to 45 with type 1 diabetes. The CDR3 bases are TGTGCCTGGATCGGCAGGGGAAATGAAAAACTGTTTTTT. Translated: CAWIGRGNEKLFF.